The rows below give T cell receptor beta chains drawn from one sample of a study of CD8 T cells in ankylosing spondylitis. TCRdb ran MiXCR on the 5' RACE reads and lists one entry per CDR3 protein. The sample lists 200,000 to 250,000 distinct CDR3 sequences; 10% to 13% were seen once. Sample: blood, either unsorted or a sorted T cell fraction (not recorded which). These receptors were taken from a male donor with ankylosing spondylitis or in good health (not recorded which). CDR3s include the opening cysteine and the closing phenylalanine or tryptophan. The D gene is left open where the match is weak. Clone size is shown for a subset of rows, as once, few, many or a class of expanded clone.

J gene: TRBJ2-3; V gene: TRBV20-1; clone size: many; D gene: TRBD2; CDR3 protein: CSAIHPGLAGTDTQYF; CDR3 DNA: TGCAGTGCTATACACCCCGGACTAGCGGGCACAGATACGCAGTATTTT
J gene: TRBJ2-5; V gene: TRBV5-1; clone size: many; D gene: -; CDR3 protein: CASSLVGGAGETQYF; CDR3 DNA: TGCGCCAGCAGCTTGGTAGGCGGAGCGGGAGAGACCCAGTACTTC
J gene: TRBJ2-6; V gene: TRBV12-3/TRBV12-4; clone size: -; D gene: -; CDR3 protein: CASSLRAGANVLTF; CDR3 DNA: TGTGCCAGCAGTTTAAGAGCTGGGGCCAACGTCCTGACTTTC
J gene: TRBJ2-7; V gene: TRBV5-1; clone size: many; D gene: -; CDR3 protein: CASSLEDRFGDEQYF; CDR3 DNA: TGCGCCAGCAGCTTGGAAGACAGGTTCGGCGACGAGCAGTACTTC
J gene: TRBJ2-3; V gene: TRBV11-2; clone size: many; D gene: -; CDR3 protein: CASSLGGEATDTQYF; CDR3 DNA: TGTGCCAGCAGCTTAGGCGGGGAGGCCACAGATACGCAGTATTTT
J gene: TRBJ2-5; V gene: TRBV5-1; clone size: many; D gene: -; CDR3 protein: CASSLNQETQYF; CDR3 DNA: TGCGCCAGCAGCTTAAACCAAGAGACCCAGTACTTC
J gene: TRBJ1-5; V gene: TRBV28; clone size: many; D gene: -; CDR3 protein: CASRPAMGGNQPQHF; CDR3 DNA: TGTGCCAGCAGACCTGCCATGGGGGGCAATCAGCCCCAGCATTTT
J gene: TRBJ1-6; V gene: TRBV7-2; clone size: many; D gene: -; CDR3 protein: CASSLVPEGSPLHF; CDR3 DNA: TGTGCCAGCAGCTTAGTGCCAGAAGGTTCACCCCTCCACTTT
J gene: TRBJ1-5; V gene: TRBV11-2; clone size: -; D gene: -; CDR3 protein: CASSSDRNSNQPQHF; CDR3 DNA: TGTGCCAGCAGCTCAGACAGAAATAGCAATCAGCCCCAGCATTTT
J gene: TRBJ2-7; V gene: TRBV20-1; clone size: -; D gene: -; CDR3 protein: CSATFRTYEQYF; CDR3 DNA: TGCAGTGCCACCTTCCGGACCTACGAGCAGTACTTC
J gene: TRBJ2-4; V gene: TRBV25-1; clone size: many; D gene: -; CDR3 protein: CASSGGNLAKNIQYF; CDR3 DNA: TGTGCCAGCAGTGGAGGCAATTTAGCCAAAAACATTCAGTACTTC
J gene: TRBJ1-4; V gene: TRBV12-3/TRBV12-4; clone size: many; D gene: TRBD1; CDR3 protein: CASSFRDRVIFSREKLFF; CDR3 DNA: TGTGCCAGCAGTTTTAGGGACAGGGTCATCTTCTCAAGAGAAAAACTGTTTTTT
J gene: TRBJ2-3; V gene: TRBV10-3; clone size: many; D gene: TRBD2; CDR3 protein: CAISESSSGEVDTQYF; CDR3 DNA: TGTGCCATCAGTGAGTCGTCCAGCGGGGAAGTAGATACGCAGTATTTT
J gene: TRBJ2-4; V gene: TRBV5-5; clone size: few; D gene: -; CDR3 protein: CASSFNTKNIQYF; CDR3 DNA: TGTGCCAGCAGCTTTAACACAAAAAACATTCAGTACTTC
J gene: TRBJ2-1; V gene: TRBV14; clone size: many; D gene: TRBD2; CDR3 protein: CASSLPGLAPVDEQFF; CDR3 DNA: TGTGCCAGCAGCCTACCGGGACTAGCGCCCGTGGATGAGCAGTTCTTC
J gene: TRBJ2-3; V gene: TRBV28; clone size: -; D gene: -; CDR3 protein: CAIVRPSTDTQYF; CDR3 DNA: TGTGCCATCGTTCGACCCAGCACAGATACGCAGTATTTT
J gene: TRBJ2-5; V gene: TRBV10-3; clone size: -; D gene: -; CDR3 protein: CAIGGGRETQYF; CDR3 DNA: TGTGCCATCGGTGGAGGGAGGGAGACCCAGTACTTC
J gene: TRBJ2-5; V gene: TRBV20-1; clone size: many; D gene: -; CDR3 protein: CSARQGEGETQYF; CDR3 DNA: TGCAGTGCTAGACAGGGGGAGGGAGAGACCCAGTACTTC
J gene: TRBJ2-6; V gene: TRBV6-1; clone size: many; D gene: TRBD2; CDR3 protein: CASSEISGAGANVLTF; CDR3 DNA: TGTGCCAGCAGTGAAATTAGCGGGGCTGGGGCCAACGTCCTGACTTTC
J gene: TRBJ2-7; V gene: TRBV4-2; clone size: many; D gene: TRBD1; CDR3 protein: CASSLHPDRVNEQYF; CDR3 DNA: TGTGCCAGCAGCCTACACCCTGACAGGGTTAACGAGCAGTACTTC
J gene: TRBJ1-2; V gene: TRBV10-3; clone size: few; D gene: -; CDR3 protein: CAISESTTENYGYTF; CDR3 DNA: TGTGCCATCAGTGAGTCGACGACAGAAAACTATGGCTACACCTTC
J gene: TRBJ1-5; V gene: TRBV6-1; clone size: many; D gene: TRBD1; CDR3 protein: CASSLTGGRQPQHF; CDR3 DNA: TGTGCCAGCAGCCTGACAGGGGGCCGACAGCCCCAGCATTTT
J gene: TRBJ1-3; V gene: TRBV5-6; clone size: many; D gene: TRBD1; CDR3 protein: CASSQSTGRAGNTIYF; CDR3 DNA: TGTGCCAGCAGCCAGTCGACAGGGCGAGCTGGAAACACCATATATTTT
J gene: TRBJ1-5; V gene: TRBV5-1; clone size: many; D gene: TRBD1; CDR3 protein: CASSLDVGGGQPQHF; CDR3 DNA: TGCGCCAGCAGCTTGGATGTAGGGGGCGGGCAGCCCCAGCATTTT
J gene: TRBJ1-5; V gene: TRBV11-1; clone size: many; D gene: -; CDR3 protein: CASSLGGMDRRAGQPQHF; CDR3 DNA: TGTGCCAGCAGCTTAGGAGGGATGGACCGACGGGCTGGACAGCCCCAGCATTTT
J gene: TRBJ1-2; V gene: TRBV27; clone size: -; D gene: -; CDR3 protein: CATKPGHTNYGYTF; CDR3 DNA: TGTGCCACCAAACCGGGACACACGAACTATGGCTACACCTTC
J gene: TRBJ2-7; V gene: TRBV5-1; clone size: many; D gene: -; CDR3 protein: CASSEDGSYEQYF; CDR3 DNA: TGCGCCAGCAGCGAAGACGGGTCCTACGAGCAGTACTTC
J gene: TRBJ2-2; V gene: TRBV18; clone size: many; D gene: TRBD1; CDR3 protein: CASSQGQTTGELFF; CDR3 DNA: TGTGCCAGCTCCCAGGGACAGACCACCGGGGAGCTGTTTTTT
J gene: TRBJ2-5; V gene: TRBV5-1; clone size: many; D gene: TRBD1; CDR3 protein: CASQSRGTVQETQYF; CDR3 DNA: TGCGCCAGTCAATCCAGGGGGACAGTGCAAGAGACCCAGTACTTC
J gene: TRBJ2-1; V gene: TRBV11-2; clone size: few; D gene: -; CDR3 protein: CASSFPGSRYNEQFF; CDR3 DNA: TGTGCCAGCAGCTTTCCCGGGTCCCGCTACAATGAGCAGTTCTTC
J gene: TRBJ2-2; V gene: TRBV6-1; clone size: -; D gene: -; CDR3 protein: CASSEAPTYNTGELFF; CDR3 DNA: TGTGCCAGCAGTGAAGCGCCCACGTACAACACCGGGGAGCTGTTTTTT
J gene: TRBJ2-3; V gene: TRBV20-1; clone size: many; D gene: -; CDR3 protein: CSVRPRGSQGTDTQYF; CDR3 DNA: TGCAGTGTACGACCCCGGGGTTCTCAGGGCACAGATACGCAGTATTTT
J gene: TRBJ1-6; V gene: TRBV20-1; clone size: few; D gene: TRBD1; CDR3 protein: CSAGGTGSSYNSPLHF; CDR3 DNA: TGCAGTGCTGGGGGGACAGGGAGCTCCTATAATTCACCCCTCCACTTT
J gene: TRBJ2-3; V gene: TRBV6-5; clone size: many; D gene: -; CDR3 protein: CASRQSRDTQYF; CDR3 DNA: TGTGCCAGCAGACAGTCTCGAGATACGCAGTATTTT
J gene: TRBJ1-1; V gene: TRBV5-1; clone size: many; D gene: TRBD1; CDR3 protein: CASSLGDRMNTEAFF; CDR3 DNA: TGCGCCAGCAGCTTGGGGGACAGGATGAACACTGAAGCTTTCTTT
J gene: TRBJ2-3; V gene: TRBV19; clone size: -; D gene: TRBD2; CDR3 protein: CASIIAGGADTQYF; CDR3 DNA: TGTGCCAGTATTATAGCGGGGGGGGCAGATACGCAGTATTTT